Below, 7 T cell receptor beta chains from the same sample are listed, as sequenced in a study of CD8 T cells in Susac syndrome. A quantity of about 0.5 to 1 ug RNA underwent reverse transcription using random hexamers. One entry per CDR3 protein results from TCRdb running MiXCR on the immunoSEQ multiplex PCR reads. The data show 160,000 or so distinct CDR3 sequences, approximately 93% seen once. Input material: CD4+ T cells from PBMCs. These TCRs come from a human donor with multiple sclerosis.

The chain employs TRBV3-1 and TRBJ2-7, with D unresolved. Per the germline V gene, CDR1 is LGHDT and CDR2 is YNNKEL (reference sequence). The CDR3 runs to 10 residues. V gave up 8 bases and J gave up 2 bases, with 4 bases separating them. DNA of the CDR3: TGTGCCAGCGGGACCTACGAGCAGTACTTC. Translating gives CASGTYEQYF.

The V and J genes are TRBV3-1 and TRBJ2-2; D call uncertain. Germline CDR1 and CDR2: LGHDT and YNNKEL (reference sequence). V was cut by 4 bases and J by 8 bases, with 11 bases left in between. CDR3 length: 13 amino acids. CDR3 amino acids: CASSLQRSGELFF. The CDR3 coding sequence is TGTGCCAGCAGCCTCCAAAGGAGTGGGGAGCTGTTTTTT.

This chain uses TRBV5-1 with TRBJ2-3, with D tentatively TRBD1 (5 bases). V lost 6 bases and J lost 5, with 19 bases in between. The germline V gene has CDR1 SGHRS and CDR2 YFSETQ. The CDR3 contains 15 residues. The CDR3 DNA reads as TGCGCCAGCAACCTCCCAGGGTGGGAAGGAGATACGCAGTATTTT. Its protein is CASNLPGWEGDTQYF.

This clonotype has only one observation. CDR3 amino acids: CATSRDGDLPQHF. The CDR3 coding sequence is TGTGCCACCAGCCGGGACGGGGATTTGCCCCAGCATTTT. The gene calls are TRBV24-1 and TRBJ1-5; a weak D match, TRBD1 (5 bases). Looked up from germline, CDR1 is KGHDR and CDR2 is SFDVKD. Trimming removed 7 bases from V and 9 bases from J, with 15 bases in between. This CDR3 contains 13 residues.

V is TRBV28 and J is TRBJ2-1; unclear D gene. Trimming removed 3 bases from V and 7 bases from J, with 13 bases in between. This CDR3 is 14 amino acids long. Germline V lookup: CDR1 MDHEN, CDR2 SYDVKM. The CDR3 DNA is TGTGCCAGCAGTTTTGGTGGACCCATGAATGAGCAGTTCTTC. Protein sequence: CASSFGGPMNEQFF.

This clonotype has only one observation. The chain joins TRBV10-3 to TRBJ1-1, with 9 bases that match TRBD1. CDR1 is ENHRY and CDR2 is SYGVKD in the germline V gene. With V trimmed by 7 bases and J by 4 bases, 13 bases remained unmatched. CDR3 length equals 16 residues. The CDR3 region is CAIKEGQGNVGTEAFF. DNA of the CDR3: TGTGCCATCAAAGAAGGACAGGGGAACGTAGGCACTGAAGCTTTCTTT.

The J gene is TRBJ1-2, the V gene TRBV29-1; 7 bases align to TRBD1. From germline, CDR1 is SQVTM and CDR2 ANQGSEA. The CDR3 totals 15 residues. V was clipped by 6 bases and J by 1 base; unmatched bases: 11. The CDR3 loop reads CSVNGETGFNYGYTF. The CDR3 DNA reads TGCAGCGTGAACGGAGAGACAGGGTTTAACTATGGCTACACCTTC.